What follows are 22 T cell receptor beta chains derived from one specimen sequenced in a study of CD8 T cells in Susac syndrome (dated by TCRdb to 2018 to 2020). The library was obtained by the immunoSEQ multiplex PCR assay. RNA was extracted using the RNeasy kit, and roughly 0.45 to 1 ug of the RNA was reverse transcribed with random hexamers. The public reads were run again by TCRdb, first through fastp at Q25 and then through MiXCR, and only productive beta chains were kept. Merged by CDR3 protein, the rows form single entries marked with the most common genes and DNA. The table for this sample lists more than 110,000 distinct CDR3 sequences; around 95% of them were counted only once. The top ten hold 0.14% of the sample. The sequenced material came from CD4+ T cells from PBMCs. The receptors derive from a human donor with Susac syndrome.

The CDR3 bases are TGCAGTGCTAGCGCACCCGGGGAAGCTTTCTTT. It is translated as CSASAPGEAFF. V usage is TRBV20-1 and J usage is TRBJ1-1; D remains ambiguous. Germline V gene lookup returns CDR1 DFQATT and CDR2 SNEGSKA (reference sequence). Trimming took off 3 bases at V and 8 bases at J, with 10 bases between the two ends. The CDR3 consists of 11 residues.

Points on this clonotype: Its ends do not fully match the called genes, so a read error is possible. The CDR3 DNA reads TGTGCTAGCAGCGAATCTGCGGGAGCCTCCGGTGAGCAGTTCTTC. This sequence encodes CASSESAGASGEQFF. This sequence joins TRBV7-7 and TRBJ2-1; 7 bases map to TRBD2. Germline-derived CDR1 and CDR2 are SSHAT and FNYEAQ (reference sequence). The CDR3 loop spans 15 amino acids.

The chain carries TRBV18 and TRBJ2-1; D is possibly TRBD2 (6 bases). Germline lookup yields CDR1 KGHSH and CDR2 LQKENI. V gave up 3 bases and J gave up 6 bases, with 15 bases separating them. This CDR3 is 15 amino acids long. The CDR3 DNA is TGTGCCAGCTCACCGGGCTGGGGAGGCGGCAATGAGCAGTTCTTC. Amino acid sequence: CASSPGWGGGNEQFF.

The V call is TRBV7-2, the J call TRBJ2-5; 10 bases are a match to TRBD2. V shed 4 bases, J shed 5 bases, and the junction held 7 bases outside the gene matches. Germline V gene lookup returns CDR1 SGHTA and CDR2 FQGNSA. The CDR3 is made up of 15 amino acids. CDR3 sequence: CASSSQRGGLETQYF. DNA for the CDR3: TGTGCCAGCAGCTCCCAGCGGGGGGGGCTGGAGACCCAGTACTTC.

The chain links TRBV18 to TRBJ2-7, with D hard to call. Germline V gene lookup returns CDR1 KGHSH and CDR2 LQKENI. V was shortened by 3 bases and J by 0 bases, with 9 bases between the two germline ends. CDR3 size: 14 residues. The CDR3 is CASSPVRTSYEQYF. The CDR3 DNA reads as TGTGCCAGCTCACCGGTACGGACCTCCTACGAGCAGTACTTC.

V and J are TRBV3-1 and TRBJ1-5; the D is unclear. The V end lost 4 bases, the J end lost 1 base, and 11 bases lay between the germline ends. This CDR3 is built from 15 residues. Germline-derived CDR1 and CDR2 are LGHDT and YNNKEL (reference sequence). CDR3 in amino acids: CASSLSGQSNQPQHF. DNA of the CDR3: TGTGCCAGCAGCCTCTCCGGGCAGAGCAATCAGCCCCAGCATTTT.

The chain recombines TRBV20-1 with TRBJ2-7, with D unclear. The CDR3 sequence is 13 residues long. Deletions cut 4 bases from V and 2 bases from J, with 12 bases between. CDR1 and CDR2 from the germline V gene are DFQATT and SNEGSKA (reference sequence). The CDR3 spells CSAIPPETYEQYF. In DNA form, the CDR3 reads TGCAGTGCTATCCCCCCCGAGACCTACGAGCAGTACTTC.

The rearrangement uses TRBV9 and TRBJ1-2; 10 positions match TRBD1. The CDR3 loop spans 13 amino acids. V lost 3 bases and J lost 10; bases outside the gene matches: 6. Germline-derived CDR1 and CDR2 are SGDLS and YYNGEE. CDR3 bases: TGTGCCAGCAGCGACGACAGGGGGCTTGACTACACCTTC. The encoded protein is CASSDDRGLDYTF.

V and J are TRBV5-1 and TRBJ2-1, with D possibly being TRBD2 (7 bases). CDR3 length equals 13 residues. Trimming took 3 bases from V and 6 from J, leaving 10 bases between them. Per germline, CDR1 SGHRS and CDR2 YFSETQ. The CDR3 sequence is CASSWGGGNEQFF. CDR3 DNA: TGCGCCAGCAGCTGGGGGGGCGGCAATGAGCAGTTCTTC.

This sequence joins TRBV6-5 and TRBJ2-7; tentative D call: TRBD2 (9 bases). This CDR3 has 20 amino acids. Trimming removed 2 bases from V and 6 bases from J, with 32 bases in between. CDR1 is MNHEY, CDR2 SVGAGI, per germline. CDR3 residues: CASSYGYATGDGGRAFEQYF. The CDR3 DNA reads as TGTGCCAGCAGTTACGGTTACGCGACAGGGGACGGCGGGAGGGCCTTCGAGCAGTACTTC.

The chain uses TRBV20-1 and TRBJ2-7; D remains unclear. Germline loops: CDR1 DFQATT, CDR2 SNEGSKA (reference sequence). V was cut by 2 bases and J by 3 bases, with 8 bases left in between. The CDR3 spans 12 residues. CDR3 bases: TGCAGTGCTAGAAACAAAGGCTACGAGCAGTACTTC. Its protein product is CSARNKGYEQYF.

Worth noting for this clonotype: Relative to the germline gene, one junction end is altered; a read error may explain this. The chain recombines TRBV6-5 with TRBJ2-2; no clear D. Per germline, CDR1 MNHEY and CDR2 SVGAGI. The CDR3 consists of 12 residues. The CDR3 region has the DNA TGTGCCATCAGTGCCAGCACCGGGGAGCTGTTTTTT. Protein product: CAISASTGELFF.

The rearrangement links TRBV25-1 to TRBJ2-7; perhaps TRBD2 as D (6 bases). Trimming took 0 bases from V and 3 from J, leaving 15 bases between them. The germline V gene encodes CDR1 MGHDK and CDR2 SYGVNS. This CDR3 is 16 amino acids long. The CDR3 DNA is TGTGCCAGCAGTGAATATAAGGGGACGGGGGTCTACGAGCAGTACTTC. Translating it yields CASSEYKGTGVYEQYF.

The genes are TRBV6-5 and TRBJ2-7; D is unresolved. Germline CDR1 and CDR2: MNHEY and SVGAGI. The CDR3 consists of 15 residues. V lost 0 bases, J lost 2 bases, and 11 bases lay in between. The CDR3 loop is CASSYSRLQTYEQYF. In nucleotides, the CDR3 is TGTGCCAGCAGTTACTCGAGACTGCAAACCTACGAGCAGTACTTC.

The chain has TRBV7-2 and TRBJ1-2, with D perhaps TRBD1 (6 bases). Per the germline V gene, CDR1 is SGHTA and CDR2 is FQGNSA. Trimming pared 4 bases from V and 7 bases from J, leaving 19 bases between. The length of the CDR3 is 15 residues. CDR3 DNA: TGTGCCAGCAGCTCGCTGACCCAGGGGCGAGGTGGCTACACCTTC. Translating gives CASSSLTQGRGGYTF. The full variable domain, its missing parts supplied by reference TRBV7-2 and TRBJ1-2, is GAGVSQSPSNKVTEKGKDVELRCDPISGHTALYWYRQSLGQGLEFLIYFQGNSAPDKSGLPSDRFSAERTGGSVSTLTIQRTQQEDSAVYLCASSSLTQGRGGYTFGSGTRLTVV.

The chain has TRBV23-1 and TRBJ1-1, with D unclear. TRBV23-1 is an open reading frame, and its role is uncertain. The CDR3 totals 11 residues. Trimming cost V 3 bases and J 11 bases, with 10 bases left between them. CDR3 DNA sequence: TGCGCCAGCAGTCAGAACCGTGGGGCTTTCTTT. Translating gives CASSQNRGAFF.

This chain links TRBV5-1 with TRBJ2-1; D gene uncertain. The CDR3 has 13 residues. Germline V CDR1 and CDR2: SGHRS, YFSETQ. Trimming removed 4 bases at V and 5 bases at J, with 10 bases between. This CDR3 reads CASSPTLDNEQFF. The CDR3 DNA reads as TGCGCCAGCAGCCCAACCCTCGACAATGAGCAGTTCTTC.

The chain has TRBV30 and TRBJ1-2; 7 bases are a match to TRBD1. CDR1 and CDR2 (germline): GTSNPN, SVGIG (reference sequence). After removal of 0 bases from V and 4 bases from J, the junction contained 5 bases not matched to a gene. The CDR3 contains 14 residues. The CDR3 loop reads CAWSVQGTVYGYTF. For the CDR3, the DNA is TGTGCCTGGAGTGTACAGGGGACAGTCTATGGCTACACCTTC.

V gene TRBV14 combines with J gene TRBJ1-4; D remains unclear. Trimming stripped 1 base from V and 5 bases from J, with 8 bases between. The germline CDR1 and CDR2 sequences are SGHDN and FVKESK. The CDR3 has 14 amino acids. The chain's CDR3 is CASSQGTLNEKLFF. CDR3 coding DNA: TGTGCCAGCAGCCAAGGGACGTTAAATGAAAAACTGTTTTTT. The full variable domain, completed using reference TRBV14 and TRBJ1-4, is EAGVTQFPSHSVIEKGQTVTLRCDPISGHDNLYWYRRVMGKEIKFLLHFVKESKQDESGMPNNRFLAERTGGTYSTLKVQPAELEDSGVYFCASSQGTLNEKLFFGSGTQLSVL.

The chain recombines TRBV7-3 with TRBJ2-3; the D gene is possibly TRBD2 (5 bases). This CDR3 contains 14 residues. The ends were cut back, 3 bases at V and 3 bases at J, with 10 bases in the middle. Germline lookup yields CDR1 SGHTA and CDR2 FQGTGA. CDR3 bases: TGTGCCAGCAGCTTCGGATCGGGAACAGATACGCAGTATTTT. Amino acid sequence: CASSFGSGTDTQYF.

This sequence joins TRBV4-1 and TRBJ2-3, with TRBD2 as a possible D gene (7 bases). The CDR3 has 14 amino acids. Germline CDR1 reads MGHRA; CDR2 reads YSYEKL. The germline V and J ends were trimmed by 2 bases and 5 bases, with 11 bases remaining between them. The CDR3 DNA is TGCGCCAGCAGCCAAAGGGGGGGCCGAGATACGCAGTATTTT. This sequence encodes CASSQRGGRDTQYF.

The chain joins TRBV6-2 or TRBV6-3 to TRBJ2-1; 8 bases fit TRBD2. This CDR3 comprises 18 residues. Trimming at V came to 5 bases and at J to 1 base, leaving 13 bases not matched to a gene. The germline gives CDR1 MNHEY, CDR2 SVGEGT. The CDR3 sequence is CASSPLFPGTRSYNEQFF. CDR3 DNA: TGTGCCAGCAGTCCACTCTTCCCCGGGACTAGGTCCTACAATGAGCAGTTCTTC.